The 14 T cell receptor beta chains below come from one sample, sequenced in a study of T cell repertoires in cytomegalovirus infection. TCRdb re-derived calls from the reads in MiXCR, one entry per CDR3 protein. The sample lists around 130,000 distinct CDR3 sequences, about 24% seen once, with roughly 35% in the top ten. Their antigen targets remain unknown. Source material: PBMCs, sequenced either directly or after in vitro stimulation (not recorded which). The receptors come from a human donor in good health (CMV status not recorded). Some clones in this sample may be carry-over from other donors' samples.

This chain uses TRBV20-1 with TRBJ2-7; TRBD2 matches 11 bases. The CDR3 has 13 amino acids. The germline V gene encodes CDR1 DFQATT and CDR2 SNEGSKA (reference sequence). V trimming: 0 bases; J trimming: 10 bases; junction bases outside the gene matches: 5. The CDR3 DNA is TGCAGTGCTAGAGATACTAGCGGGAGCTCCCAGTACTTC. It yields the protein CSARDTSGSSQYF.

V gene TRBV6-2 or TRBV6-3 combines with J gene TRBJ2-5; perhaps TRBD1 as D (6 bases). Trimming took 2 bases from V and 7 from J, leaving 17 bases between them. Germline V gene sequence: CDR1 MNHEY, CDR2 SVGEGT. CDR3 length: 15 amino acids. CDR3 DNA sequence: TGTGCCAGCAGTTACCGACTTGGGGGCGATGGGACCCAGTACTTC. Amino acids: CASSYRLGGDGTQYF.

This clonotype was recorded a few times. This rearrangement joins TRBV7-2 to TRBJ1-2; TRBD1 matches at 10 bases. J gave up 2 bases and V 5 bases, and 5 bases lay outside the gene matches. The CDR3 is made up of 15 amino acids. The germline gives CDR1 SGHTA, CDR2 FQGNSA. The CDR3 nucleotides are TGTGCCAGCAGCCATAGGACAGGGGGAAACTATGGCTACACCTTC. It yields the protein CASSHRTGGNYGYTF.

The DNA for the CDR3 is TGTGCCAGCAGTTCCCCCGGGACAGTCGATCAGCCCCAGCATTTT. This codes for CASSSPGTVDQPQHF. The chain has TRBV12-3 or TRBV12-4 and TRBJ1-5; 7 bases fit TRBD1. The J segment lost 5 bases and the V segment lost 4 bases, leaving 8 bases of the junction unmatched. There are 15 residues in the CDR3.

V usage is TRBV4-3 and J usage is TRBJ1-2; D may be TRBD1 (5 bases). V lost 1 base and J 5 bases, leaving 17 bases between the germline ends. The CDR3 spans 16 residues. Germline values: CDR1 LGHNA, CDR2 YSLEER. CDR3 protein: CASSQGFSGTEYGYTF. The CDR3 DNA is TGCGCCAGCAGCCAAGGATTTTCGGGGACCGAGTATGGCTACACCTTC.

The J gene is TRBJ1-1, the V gene TRBV19; D might be TRBD1 (6 bases). V was trimmed by 6 bases and J by 3 bases, leaving 11 bases between them. Germline CDR1 reads LNHDA; CDR2 reads SQIVND (reference sequence). The CDR3 has 13 residues. The CDR3 bases are TGTGCCAGTAGCTCCCAGGGGCACACTGAAGCTTTCTTT. It encodes CASSSQGHTEAFF.

In this sample, this clonotype turned up a few times. CDR3 in amino acids: CASSLTIGAEQFF. The CDR3 coding sequence is TGTGCCAGCAGTTTGACTATCGGCGCTGAGCAGTTCTTC. This chain links TRBV6-2 or TRBV6-3 with TRBJ2-1, with a possible D match to TRBD2 (5 bases). The CDR3 extends over 13 amino acids. Germline CDR1 reads MNHEY; CDR2 reads SVGEGT. V was trimmed by 4 bases and J by 9 bases, leaving 13 bases between them.

This clonotype was seen a few times. This chain joins TRBV7-9 and TRBJ1-3; D is unclear. The germline V gene has CDR1 SEHNR and CDR2 FQNEAQ (reference sequence). V was trimmed by 5 bases and J by 1 base, leaving 12 bases between them. The CDR3 sequence is 15 residues long. DNA of the CDR3: TGTGCCAGCAGCCGCGCGGGCGTTTCTGGAAACACCATATATTTT. Amino acid sequence: CASSRAGVSGNTIYF.

This clonotype was recorded a few times. CDR3 nucleotide sequence: TGTGCCAGCAGTCCTGACTACCCCGACTCAACCGCGGGTAATGAGCAGTTCTTC. Translated, it gives CASSPDYPDSTAGNEQFF. The rearrangement uses TRBV12-3 or TRBV12-4 and TRBJ2-1, with TRBD2 as a possible D gene (5 bases). The CDR3 is 18 amino acids. V was clipped by 5 bases and J by 7 bases, with 27 bases between them.

The rearrangement joins TRBV29-1 to TRBJ2-5; 8 nucleotides match TRBD2. The CDR3 totals 13 residues. The germline V gene encodes CDR1 SQVTM and CDR2 ANQGSEA. V lost 4 bases, J lost 5 bases, and 6 bases stayed unmatched. Written as DNA, the CDR3 is TGCAGCGTTGTCGGGGGGGTGGGGGAGACCCAGTACTTC. This codes for CSVVGGVGETQYF.

This clonotype was found a few times. The chain has TRBV28 and TRBJ1-2, with 8 nucleotides matching TRBD1. This CDR3 comprises 16 residues. Trimming at V came to 4 bases and at J to 1 base, leaving 8 bases not matched to a gene. The germline V gene encodes CDR1 MDHEN and CDR2 SYDVKM. The CDR3 DNA reads as TGTGCCAGCAGTTCCCCCGTCGGACAGGGTAACTATGGCTACACCTTC. Its translation: CASSSPVGQGNYGYTF.

In its sample, this clonotype was seen many times. The CDR3 bases are TGTGCCATCAGTGGTTTGGGGACTAGCTACTACGAGCAGTACTTC. Translated: CAISGLGTSYYEQYF. The V call is TRBV10-3, the J call TRBJ2-7; TRBD2 agrees at 9 bases. With V trimmed by 4 bases and J by 3 bases, 7 bases remained unmatched. The CDR3 is 15 amino acids. The germline CDR1 and CDR2 sequences are ENHRY and SYGVKD.

This clonotype was observed a few times. V gene TRBV7-2 combines with J gene TRBJ1-1; D may be TRBD1 (5 bases). Per the germline V gene, CDR1 is SGHTA and CDR2 is FQGNSA. V was cut by 1 base and J by 3 bases, with 12 bases left in between. This CDR3 comprises 15 residues. CDR3: CASSLGGARYTEAFF. The CDR3 DNA is TGTGCCAGCAGCTTAGGTGGGGCGCGGTACACTGAAGCTTTCTTT.

This clonotype was counted ten times or more. CDR3 bases: TGTGCCAGCAGTTTATATTTGTGGGGGACTCCTAACTATGGCTACACCTTC. Protein: CASSLYLWGTPNYGYTF. The chain carries TRBV12-3 or TRBV12-4 and TRBJ1-2, with a tentative D call TRBD1 (5 bases). The CDR3 extends over 17 amino acids. V was trimmed by 2 bases and J by 0 bases, leaving 16 bases between them.